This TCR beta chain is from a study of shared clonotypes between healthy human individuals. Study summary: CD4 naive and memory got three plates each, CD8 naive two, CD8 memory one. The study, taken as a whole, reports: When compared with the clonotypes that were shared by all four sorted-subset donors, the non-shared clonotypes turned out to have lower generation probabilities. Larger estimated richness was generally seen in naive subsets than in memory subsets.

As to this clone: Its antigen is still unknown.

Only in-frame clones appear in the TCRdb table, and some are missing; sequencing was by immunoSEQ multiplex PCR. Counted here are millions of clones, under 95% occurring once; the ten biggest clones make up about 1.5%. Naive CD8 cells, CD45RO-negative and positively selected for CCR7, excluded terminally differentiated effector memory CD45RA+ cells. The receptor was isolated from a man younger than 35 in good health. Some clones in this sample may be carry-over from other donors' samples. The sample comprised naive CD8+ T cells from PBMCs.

The DNA for the CDR3 is TGCAGCGCCCTACATGGGACTAGCGGGACGGCCGGGGAGCTGTTTTTT. Translating it yields CSALHGTSGTAGELFF. This chain connects TRBV29-1 to TRBJ2-2; 13 nucleotides align to TRBD2. This CDR3 contains 16 residues. Germline V CDR1 and CDR2: SQVTM, ANQGSEA. Trimming removed 7 bases from V and 6 bases from J; junction bases left unmatched: 11.